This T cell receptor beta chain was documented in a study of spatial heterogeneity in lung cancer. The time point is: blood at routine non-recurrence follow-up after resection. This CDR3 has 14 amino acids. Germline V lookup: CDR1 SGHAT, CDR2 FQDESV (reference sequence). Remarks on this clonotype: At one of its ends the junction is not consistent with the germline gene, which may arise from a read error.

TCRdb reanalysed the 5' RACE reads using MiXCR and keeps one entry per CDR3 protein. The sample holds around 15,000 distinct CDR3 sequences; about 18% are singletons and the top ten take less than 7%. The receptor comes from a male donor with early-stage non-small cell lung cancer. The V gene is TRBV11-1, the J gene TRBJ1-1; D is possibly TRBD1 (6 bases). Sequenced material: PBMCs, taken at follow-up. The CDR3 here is CASTARGLNTEAFF. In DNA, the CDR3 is TGTGCCAGCACCGCCCGGGGGCTGAATACTGAAGCTTTCTTT.